This is a list of T cell receptor beta chains from one sample in a study of shared clonotypes between healthy human individuals. Profiled with immunoSEQ multiplex PCR; TCRdb holds only in-frame clones, not every one. The sample yields around 600,000 clones, 98% seen once. Sequenced input: naive CD8+ T cells sorted from blood. The receptors derive from a man aged 30 to 39 in good health. CDR3s include the opening cysteine and the closing phenylalanine or tryptophan. A D gene is named only where the DNA matches it firmly. Expanded clones get a size class; other rows say once, few or many, or leave the size out.

len	v_gene	j_gene	d_gene	abundance	CDR3nt	CDR3aa
13	TRBV5-1	TRBJ1-5	NA	NA	TGCGCCAGCAGCTTGAATTCCGGTCAGCCCCAGCATTTT	CASSLNSGQPQHF
11	TRBV10-3	TRBJ2-7	NA	NA	TGTGCCATCAGTGAGTCGGGCGAGCAGTACTTC	CAISESGEQYF
18	TRBV14	TRBJ2-2	NA	NA	TGTGCCAGCAGCCAAGTTGAATTAGACCGAGTTTACACCGGGGAGCTGTTTTTT	CASSQVELDRVYTGELFF
14	TRBV9	TRBJ2-7	TRBD2	NA	TGTGCCAGCAGCGTCCTTAGCGGGAGCCACGAGCAGTACTTC	CASSVLSGSHEQYF
14	TRBV27	TRBJ2-7	NA	NA	TGTGCCAGCAGTTTCGCTAGCGTAAACTACGAGCAGTACTTC	CASSFASVNYEQYF
17	TRBV28	TRBJ1-5	TRBD1	NA	TGTGCCAGCAGCCCGGGCGCCCGGACAGGGTGGAATCAGCCCCAGCATTTT	CASSPGARTGWNQPQHF
15	TRBV14	TRBJ2-3	TRBD1	NA	TGTGCCAGCAGCCCCCGGGACAGGACCACAGATACGCAGTATTTT	CASSPRDRTTDTQYF
15	TRBV7-9	TRBJ2-1	NA	NA	TGTGCCAGCAGCTCTTCAACGGGCGCTGGGAATGAGCAGTTCTTC	CASSSSTGAGNEQFF
14	TRBV19	TRBJ2-7	TRBD1	NA	TGTGCCAGTAGTATAGGTACAGGGGAGTACGAGCAGTACTTC	CASSIGTGEYEQYF
16	TRBV13	TRBJ2-1	TRBD2	once	TGTGCCAGCCGACCGAGCGGGAGGGCCAACCACAATGAGCAGTTCTTC	CASRPSGRANHNEQFF
13	TRBV27	TRBJ1-2	NA	NA	TGTGCCAGCAGTTTGTCAGGGCTCTATGGCTACACCTTC	CASSLSGLYGYTF
12	TRBV27	TRBJ2-7	NA	NA	TGTGCCAGCAGCGCCGGGGGCTACGAGCAGTACTTC	CASSAGGYEQYF
18	TRBV5-1	TRBJ2-3	NA	NA	TGCGCCAGCACCCGGGAAGGACACCCGGATCCTAGCACAGATACGCAGTATTTT	CASTREGHPDPSTDTQYF
14	TRBV6-5	TRBJ1-5	NA	NA	TGTGCCAGCAGTTACATTCAATCAGGACAGCCCCAGCATTTT	CASSYIQSGQPQHF
14	TRBV18	TRBJ1-2	TRBD1	NA	TGTGCCAGCTCACCAGAGGGACAGGGATATGGCTACACCTTC	CASSPEGQGYGYTF
15	TRBV5-1	TRBJ2-1	TRBD2	NA	TGCGCCAGCAGCACACTAGCGGGAGCCTACAATGAGCAGTTCTTC	CASSTLAGAYNEQFF
16	TRBV9	TRBJ2-2	TRBD2	NA	TGTGCCAGCAGCCCTCGACTAGCGGAATACACCGGGGAGCTGTTTTTT	CASSPRLAEYTGELFF
14	TRBV25-1	TRBJ2-7	TRBD2	NA	TGTGCCAGCTCAGCCGGGACTAGCGGCTACGAGCAGTACTTC	CASSAGTSGYEQYF
12	TRBV11-2	TRBJ1-1	NA	NA	TGTGCCAGCAGCCTAATCACGAAGGCAGCTTTCTTT	CASSLITKAAFF
17	TRBV29-1	TRBJ2-7	NA	NA	TGCAGCGTTCAAGGGACAGGGATGGCGGGAGGGACCTACGAGCAGTACTTC	CSVQGTGMAGGTYEQYF
15	TRBV6-1	TRBJ2-5	NA	NA	TGTGCCAGCAGACTAACCCACGGGGCCCAAGAGACCCAGTACTTC	CASRLTHGAQETQYF
15	TRBV5-8	TRBJ2-6	NA	NA	TGTGCCAGCAGCTTGGGAGTCAGTGGGGCCAACGTCCTGACTTTC	CASSLGVSGANVLTF
10	TRBV6-6	TRBJ2-1	NA	NA	TGTGCCAGCAGTGCGAATGAGCAGTTCTTC	CASSANEQFF
14	TRBV27	TRBJ2-7	TRBD2	NA	TGTGCCAGCAGTTTACTAGCGGGAGCCCACGAGCAGTACTTC	CASSLLAGAHEQYF
12	TRBV6-6	TRBJ2-1	NA	NA	TGTGCCAGCACCCCGAGTAGCGATGAGCAGTTCTTC	CASTPSSDEQFF
15	TRBV7-2	TRBJ2-7	TRBD2	NA	TGTGCCAGCAGCATCGGACTAGCGGGAGTATACGAGCAGTACTTC	CASSIGLAGVYEQYF
13	TRBV27	TRBJ1-1	TRBD1	NA	TGTGCCAGCAGCCTTCAGGGGGGCACTGAAGCTTTCTTT	CASSLQGGTEAFF
13	TRBV7-2	TRBJ2-3	NA	NA	TGTGCCAGCAGCCTGGAGGGTAGAGATACGCAGTATTTT	CASSLEGRDTQYF
15	TRBV5-1	TRBJ2-5	NA	NA	TGCGCCAGCAGCCCGAATGCGCAGGGGCAAGAGACCCAGTACTTC	CASSPNAQGQETQYF
16	TRBV11-2	TRBJ1-4	NA	NA	TGTGCCAGCAGCTTAGGTTCTACGCCTGGGAATGAAAAACTGTTTTTT	CASSLGSTPGNEKLFF
16	TRBV4-1	TRBJ2-3	NA	NA	TGCGCCAGCAGCCTCCCGAGGGGAGAAGCCACAGATACGCAGTATTTT	CASSLPRGEATDTQYF
15	TRBV4-3	TRBJ1-1	NA	NA	TGCGCCAGCAGCCAAGCAGGGGTGGGGGACACTGAAGCTTTCTTT	CASSQAGVGDTEAFF
15	TRBV6-1	TRBJ1-5	NA	NA	TGTGCCAGCAGTGAATGGAACAGTAGCAATCAGCCCCAGCATTTT	CASSEWNSSNQPQHF
13	TRBV15	TRBJ2-7	TRBD2	NA	TGTGCCACCGCGAGGACTAGCGGATACGAGCAGTACTTC	CATARTSGYEQYF
11	TRBV9	TRBJ2-3	NA	once	TGTGCCAGCAGTAGGGCAGATACGCAGTATTTT	CASSRADTQYF
13	TRBV6-1	TRBJ2-7	NA	once	TGTGCCAGCAGTGTGCTCCTGTTTAGGGAGCAGTACTTC	CASSVLLFREQYF
16	TRBV7-3	TRBJ2-3	NA	NA	TGTGCCAGCAGCAGTCCCGGGGACGGCAGCACAGATACGCAGTATTTT	CASSSPGDGSTDTQYF
16	TRBV7-9	TRBJ2-2	NA	NA	TGTGCCAGCAGGGGTGGGTCGACACGGCACACCGGGGAGCTGTTTTTT	CASRGGSTRHTGELFF
13	TRBV7-3	TRBJ2-7	NA	NA	TGTGCCAGCAGCCGAATGGACGGAGGCGAGCAGTACTTC	CASSRMDGGEQYF
16	TRBV7-9	TRBJ2-1	TRBD2	once	TGTGCCAGCAGCTCGGCGCTAGCGGGGCCTCATAATGAGCAGTTCTTC	CASSSALAGPHNEQFF
13	TRBV27	TRBJ2-7	NA	NA	TGTGCCAGCAGTTTAGGGGGCCCCCACGAGCAGTACTTC	CASSLGGPHEQYF
13	TRBV19	TRBJ2-7	NA	once	TGTGCCAGTAGTATATCGACATTCCAAGAGCAGTACTTC	CASSISTFQEQYF